This T cell receptor (beta chain) was captured by sequencing in a study of a mutant IDH1 vaccine in newly diagnosed glioma. The germline V gene has CDR1 SNHLY and CDR2 FYNNEI. The J segment lost 6 bases and the V segment lost 6 bases, leaving 5 bases of the junction unmatched. This CDR3 is 14 amino acids long. Time point here: baseline, week 1 (first vaccination visit). Noted treatment: pre-vaccination baseline after standard-of-care therapy. Clones were read by immunoSEQ multiplex PCR, and TCRdb kept only the in-frame ones, dropping some. The table has over 45,000 clones, 91% seen once. The clonotype was recovered from a man between 50 and 59 years old with glioma. The chain combines TRBV2 with TRBJ1-4; 9 bases fit TRBD1. Sequencing used PBMCs, obtained from a glioma patient treated with radiotherapy, temozolomide or both. Here the CDR3 reads CASSGDRGYEKLFF. The CDR3 DNA reads as TGTGCCAGCAGCGGAGACAGGGGGTATGAAAAACTGTTTTTT.